The following is a T cell receptor beta chain sequence with its context. The target antigen is unknown. The CDR3 contains 16 residues. Between the trimmed V and J ends, which lost 3 bases and 3 bases, there was a span of 18 bases. The germline CDR1 and CDR2 sequences are SGHRS and YFSETQ. Naive CD8 cells comprised CD45RO-negative, CCR7-positively selected cells, excluding terminally differentiated effector memory CD45RA+ cells. This sample was taken from a study of shared clonotypes between healthy human individuals. General study results and limits: Naive subsets, compared against memory subsets, generally had larger estimated richness values. Few donors restricted represented genetic and exposure-history diversity. Only blood samples were collected, and tissue repertoires likely differ.

Profiled with immunoSEQ multiplex PCR; TCRdb holds only in-frame clones, not every one. The top ten hold more than 0.9% of the sample, which has around 2,000,000 clones, approximately 95% seen once. Source material: naive CD8+ T cells sorted from blood. This clonotype was obtained from a man younger than 35 in good health. V gene TRBV5-1 combines with J gene TRBJ2-5; no clear D. The CDR3 DNA reads as TGCGCCAGCAGCTCGGGCGTTTGGCTGCAAAAAGAGACCCAGTACTTC. Translating gives CASSSGVWLQKETQYF. Supplemented by reference TRBV5-1 and TRBJ2-5, the full variable domain reads KAGVTQTPRYLIKTRGQQVTLSCSPISGHRSVSWYQQTPGQGLQFLFEYFSETQRNKGNFPGRFSGRQFSNSRSEMNVSTLELGDSALYLCASSSGVWLQKETQYFGPGTRLLVL.